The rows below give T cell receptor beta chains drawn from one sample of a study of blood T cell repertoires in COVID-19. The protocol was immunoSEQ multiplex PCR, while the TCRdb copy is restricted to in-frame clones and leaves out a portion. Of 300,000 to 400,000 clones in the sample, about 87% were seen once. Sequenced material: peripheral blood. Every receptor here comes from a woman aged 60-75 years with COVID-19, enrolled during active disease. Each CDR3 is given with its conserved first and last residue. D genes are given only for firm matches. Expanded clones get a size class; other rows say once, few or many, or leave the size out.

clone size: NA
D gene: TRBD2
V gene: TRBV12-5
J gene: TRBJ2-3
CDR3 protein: CASGLAASGGFSDTQYF
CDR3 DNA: TGTGCTAGTGGTTTGGCCGCTAGCGGGGGATTTTCAGATACGCAGTATTTT

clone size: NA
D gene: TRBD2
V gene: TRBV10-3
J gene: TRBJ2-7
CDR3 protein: CAIRVGSGNSYEQYF
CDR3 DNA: TGTGCCATCAGGGTCGGAAGCGGGAACTCCTACGAGCAGTACTTC

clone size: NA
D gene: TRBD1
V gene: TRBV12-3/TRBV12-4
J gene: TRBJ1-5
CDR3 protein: CASRTGSNQPQHF
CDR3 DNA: TGTGCCAGCAGGACAGGGAGCAATCAGCCCCAGCATTTT

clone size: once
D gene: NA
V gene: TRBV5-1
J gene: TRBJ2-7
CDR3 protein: CASSLSDGTRDEQYF
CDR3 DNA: TGCGCCAGCAGCTTATCTGACGGGACTCGGGACGAGCAGTACTTC

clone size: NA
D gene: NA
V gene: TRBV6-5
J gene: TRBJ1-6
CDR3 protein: CASSYDRDSPLHF
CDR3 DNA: TGTGCCAGCAGTTACGATCGGGATTCACCCCTCCACTTT

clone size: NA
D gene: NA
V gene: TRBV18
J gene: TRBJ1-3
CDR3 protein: CASSPRDAGTTGNTIYF
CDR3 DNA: TGTGCCAGCTCACCCCGGGACGCCGGGACAACTGGTAACACCATATATTTT

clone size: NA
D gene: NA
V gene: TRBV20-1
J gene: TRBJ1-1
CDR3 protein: CSASVTGKGAEAFF
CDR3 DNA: TGCAGTGCTAGTGTGACAGGTAAAGGGGCTGAAGCTTTCTTT

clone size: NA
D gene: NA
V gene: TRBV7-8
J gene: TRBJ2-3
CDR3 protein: CASSLGALVVADTQYF
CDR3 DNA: TGTGCCAGCAGCTTAGGGGCCCTCGTGGTCGCAGATACGCAGTATTTT

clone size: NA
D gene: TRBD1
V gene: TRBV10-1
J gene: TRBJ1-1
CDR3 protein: CASSGDRGVTEAFF
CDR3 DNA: TGCGCCAGCAGTGGGGACAGGGGGGTCACTGAAGCTTTCTTT

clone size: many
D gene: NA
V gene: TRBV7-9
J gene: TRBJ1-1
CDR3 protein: CASSLNSGTEAFF
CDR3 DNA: TGTGCCAGCAGCTTAAACAGTGGCACTGAAGCTTTCTTT

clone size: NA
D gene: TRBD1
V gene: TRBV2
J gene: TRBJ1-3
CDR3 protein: CASRLGDRGLKSGNTIYF
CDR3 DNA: TGTGCCAGCAGGTTGGGGGACAGGGGGCTAAAGTCTGGAAACACCATATATTTT

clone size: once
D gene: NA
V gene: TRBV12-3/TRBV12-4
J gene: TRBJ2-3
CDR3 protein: CASSPSRGSTQYF
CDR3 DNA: TGTGCCAGCAGTCCCTCAAGGGGAAGTACGCAGTATTTT

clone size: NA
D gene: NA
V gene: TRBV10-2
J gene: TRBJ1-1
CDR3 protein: CASSANGNTEAFF
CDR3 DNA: TGCGCCAGCAGTGCTAACGGGAACACTGAAGCTTTCTTT

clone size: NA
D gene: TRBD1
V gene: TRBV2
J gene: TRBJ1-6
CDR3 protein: CASSETGQGGSPLHF
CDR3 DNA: TGTGCCAGCAGTGAAACAGGACAGGGTGGATCACCCCTCCACTTT

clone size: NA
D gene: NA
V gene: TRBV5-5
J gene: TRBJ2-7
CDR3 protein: CASSRASRAYEQYF
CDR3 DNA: TGTGCCAGCAGCCGCGCCAGCAGGGCCTACGAGCAGTACTTC

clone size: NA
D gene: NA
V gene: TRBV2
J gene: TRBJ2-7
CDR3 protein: CASSSIQNYEQYF
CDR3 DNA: TGTGCCAGCAGCTCTATCCAAAACTACGAGCAGTACTTC